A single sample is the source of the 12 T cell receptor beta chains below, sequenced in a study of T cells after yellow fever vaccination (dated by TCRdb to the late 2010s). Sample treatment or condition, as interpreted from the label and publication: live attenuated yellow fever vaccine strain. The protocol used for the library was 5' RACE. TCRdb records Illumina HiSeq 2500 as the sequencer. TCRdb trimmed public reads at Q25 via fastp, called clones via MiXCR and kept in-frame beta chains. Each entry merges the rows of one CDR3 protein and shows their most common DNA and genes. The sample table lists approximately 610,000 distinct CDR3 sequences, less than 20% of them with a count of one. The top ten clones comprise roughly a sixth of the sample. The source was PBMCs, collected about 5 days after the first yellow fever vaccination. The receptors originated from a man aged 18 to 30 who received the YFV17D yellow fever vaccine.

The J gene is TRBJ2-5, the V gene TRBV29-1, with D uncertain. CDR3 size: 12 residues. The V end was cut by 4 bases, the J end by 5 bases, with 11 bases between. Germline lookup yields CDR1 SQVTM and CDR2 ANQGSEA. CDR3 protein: CSVGSVYETQYF. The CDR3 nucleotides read TGCAGCGTTGGCTCTGTATATGAGACCCAGTACTTC.

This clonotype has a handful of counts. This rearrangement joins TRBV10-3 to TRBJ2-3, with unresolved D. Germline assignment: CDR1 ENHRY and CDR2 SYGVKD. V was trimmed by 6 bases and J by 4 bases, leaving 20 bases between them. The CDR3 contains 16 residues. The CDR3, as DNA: TGTGCCATCAGGGACCAGGCAGCGACCTACCCAGATACGCAGTATTTT. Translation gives CAIRDQAATYPDTQYF.

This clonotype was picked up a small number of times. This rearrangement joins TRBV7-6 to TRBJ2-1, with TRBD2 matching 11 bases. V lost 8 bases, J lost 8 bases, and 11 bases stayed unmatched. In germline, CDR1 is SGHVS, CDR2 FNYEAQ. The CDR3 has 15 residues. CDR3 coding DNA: TGTGCCAGCGGGCATAGCGGGGGGGCTCTTTATGAGCAGTTCTTC. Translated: CASGHSGGALYEQFF. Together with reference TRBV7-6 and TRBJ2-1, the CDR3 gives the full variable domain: GAGVSQSPRYKVTKRGQDVALRCDPISGHVSLYWYRQALGQGPEFLTYFNYEAQQDKSGLPNDRFSAERPEGSISTLTIQRTEQRDSAMYRCASGHSGGALYEQFFGPGTRLTVL.

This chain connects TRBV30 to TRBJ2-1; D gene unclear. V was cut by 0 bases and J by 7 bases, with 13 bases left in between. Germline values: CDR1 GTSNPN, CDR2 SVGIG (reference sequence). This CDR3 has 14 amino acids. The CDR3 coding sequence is TGTGCCTGGAGTGTACAAGAGCGACGGAATGAGCAGTTCTTC. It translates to CAWSVQERRNEQFF.

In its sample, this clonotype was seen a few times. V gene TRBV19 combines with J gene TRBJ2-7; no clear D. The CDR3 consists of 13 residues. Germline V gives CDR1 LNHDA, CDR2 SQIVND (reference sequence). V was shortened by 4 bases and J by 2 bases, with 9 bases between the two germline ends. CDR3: CASSRAYAYEQYF. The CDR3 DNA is TGTGCCAGTAGTAGAGCATACGCCTACGAGCAGTACTTC.

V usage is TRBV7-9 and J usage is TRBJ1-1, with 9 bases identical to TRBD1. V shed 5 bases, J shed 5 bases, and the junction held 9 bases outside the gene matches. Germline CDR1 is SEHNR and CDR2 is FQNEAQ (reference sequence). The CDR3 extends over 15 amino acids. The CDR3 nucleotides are TGTGCCAGCAGCGCCACAGGGGGCATGGGGACTGAAGCTTTCTTT. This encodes CASSATGGMGTEAFF.

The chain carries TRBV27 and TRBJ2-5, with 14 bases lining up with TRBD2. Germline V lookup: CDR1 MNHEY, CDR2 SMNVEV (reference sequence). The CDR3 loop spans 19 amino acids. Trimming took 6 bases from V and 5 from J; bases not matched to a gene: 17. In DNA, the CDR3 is TGTGCCAGCAGAGGACTAGCGGGGGGTTCCCAAGGAGTAGATGAGACCCAGTACTTC. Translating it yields CASRGLAGGSQGVDETQYF.

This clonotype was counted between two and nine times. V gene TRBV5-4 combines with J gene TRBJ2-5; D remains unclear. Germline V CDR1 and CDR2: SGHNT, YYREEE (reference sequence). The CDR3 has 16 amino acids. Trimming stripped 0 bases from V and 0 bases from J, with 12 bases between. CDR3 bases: TGTGCCAGCAGCTTGGGCGTCGGGCTGTACCAAGAGACCCAGTACTTC. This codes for CASSLGVGLYQETQYF.

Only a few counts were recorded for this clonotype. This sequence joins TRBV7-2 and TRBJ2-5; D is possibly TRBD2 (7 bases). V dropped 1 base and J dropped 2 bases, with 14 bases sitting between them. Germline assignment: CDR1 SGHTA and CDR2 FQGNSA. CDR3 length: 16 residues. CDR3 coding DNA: TGTGCCAGCAGCTTAGGGGGGGGGCAGGGACAAGAGACCCAGTACTTC. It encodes CASSLGGGQGQETQYF.

In nucleotides, the CDR3 is TGTGCCAGCAGTTTCGGCAGGGTCAATGAGCAGTTCTTC. It encodes CASSFGRVNEQFF. This chain links TRBV12-3 or TRBV12-4 with TRBJ2-1; tentatively, D is TRBD1 (5 bases). Trimming took off 3 bases at V and 6 bases at J, with 9 bases between the two ends. The CDR3 has 13 residues.

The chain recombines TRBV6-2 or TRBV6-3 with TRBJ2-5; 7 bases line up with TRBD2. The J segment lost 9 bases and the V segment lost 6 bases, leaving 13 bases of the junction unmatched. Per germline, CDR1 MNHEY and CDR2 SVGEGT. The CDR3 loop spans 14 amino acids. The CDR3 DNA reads TGTGCCAGCAGCCCGGGACTACACATGTTGGCCCAGTACTTC. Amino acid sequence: CASSPGLHMLAQYF.

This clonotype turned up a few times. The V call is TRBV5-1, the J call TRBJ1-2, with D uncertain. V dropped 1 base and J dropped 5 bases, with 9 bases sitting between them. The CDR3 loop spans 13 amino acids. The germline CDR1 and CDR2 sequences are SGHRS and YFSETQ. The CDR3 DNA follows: TGCGCCAGCAGCTTGACAGAGAAATATGGCTACACCTTC. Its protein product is CASSLTEKYGYTF.